This TCR beta chain comes out of a study of shared clonotypes between healthy human individuals. The germline V and J ends were trimmed by 2 bases and 6 bases, with 16 bases remaining between them. The length of the CDR3 is 16 residues. Looked up from germline, CDR1 is KGHSH and CDR2 is LQKENI. Study outcomes and limitations: The naive CD4 repertoires of several donors were compared, and around 4.7% of clonotypes were shared.

There were only Caucasian adults among the donors, and all lived in Nashville, Tennessee. The study separated CD4+ cells into CD45RA+ naive and CD45RA-negative memory subsets. Replicate PCRs from sorted subsets contained roughly 200 ng DNA, which is 29,000 or so T cell genomes. Only in-frame clones appear in the TCRdb table, and some are missing; sequencing was by immunoSEQ multiplex PCR. Among 600,000 to 700,000 clones, 60% to 75% were seen once, and the ten largest hold under 2%. For this clone: Its target is unknown.

The chain has TRBV18 and TRBJ1-4, with unresolved D. Sequencing was carried out using memory CD4+ T cells sorted from blood. Subset indicated: CD45RA-negative fraction. The sequence derives from a woman aged 30 to 39 in good health. The CDR3 spells CASSPNDLIGDEKLFF. DNA of the CDR3: TGTGCCAGCTCACCAAATGACCTTATCGGGGATGAAAAACTGTTTTTT. The full variable domain, its missing parts supplied by reference TRBV18 and TRBJ1-4, is NAGVMQNPRHLVRRRGQEARLRCSPMKGHSHVYWYRQLPEEGLKFMVYLQKENIIDESGMPKERFSAEFPKEGPSILRIQQVVRGDSAAYFCASSPNDLIGDEKLFFGSGTQLSVL.